This T cell receptor beta chain originates from a study of post-analysis software for immune sequencing data. Study-level background: Clinical courses comprised relapsing-remitting, secondary progressive and progressive-relapsing multiple sclerosis. General study points: Among five TRBV segments more frequent in patients than controls were TRBV5-6, TRBV5-1 and TRBV20-1.

On this clonotype itself: Its antigen is as yet unknown.

The CDR3 is 11 amino acids. V was clipped by 2 bases and J by 10 bases, with 9 bases between them. TCR beta libraries were prepared from cDNA with unique molecular identifiers. Out of roughly 0.85 to 11 million T cells, roughly 0.5 million cDNA molecules were generated. TCRdb re-derived calls from the PCR reads in MiXCR, one entry per CDR3 protein. The data contain about 820,000 distinct CDR3 sequences, around 53% of them singletons. Sequencing used blood. The source is a girl aged 5 to 17 with multiple sclerosis. The chain carries TRBV12-3 or TRBV12-4 and TRBJ2-7; D gene uncertain. CDR3 coding DNA: TGTGCCAGCAGTTTAATGGGGTCCCAGTACTTC. Protein: CASSLMGSQYF.